This is a list of T cell receptor beta chains from one sample in a study of OX40 agonist ivuxolimab in advanced cancers. Sequenced by immunoSEQ multiplex PCR; TCRdb stores in-frame clones only, minus some. The table has about 100,000 clones, 70% to 90% seen once. The sample in question was CD4+ or CD8+ T cells sorted from blood, obtained in a trial of the OX40 agonist ivuxolimab. Every receptor here comes from an adult with an advanced solid tumor such as melanoma, head and neck, liver or kidney cancer. CDR3s include the opening cysteine and the closing phenylalanine or tryptophan. The D gene is left open where the match is weak. Clone sizes are given selectively: once, few, many, or a class where the clone is expanded.

>TRBV7-2|.|TRBJ2-2|.
TGTGCCAGCAGCATACTCCCCCCGGCCGGGGAGCTGTTTTTT
CASSILPPAGELFF
>TRBV6-1|once|TRBJ1-4|TRBD1
TGTGCCAGCAGTGAAGACAGGGGGCGCGAGGAAAAACTGTTTTTT
CASSEDRGREEKLFF
>TRBV5-1|few|TRBJ2-7|TRBD1
TGCGCCAGCAGCGTTTCGATAGGGGACAGACTCTACGAGCAGTACTTC
CASSVSIGDRLYEQYF
>TRBV5-1|once|TRBJ2-7|TRBD1
TGCGCCAGCAGGCGTGACAGGGGGTACTACGAGCAGTACTTC
CASRRDRGYYEQYF
>TRBV6-5|.|TRBJ1-2|.
TGTGCCAGCAGTTTCCGGGCCAACTATGGCTACACCTTC
CASSFRANYGYTF
>TRBV2|once|TRBJ1-6|.
TGTGCCAGCACGCAGCCTTCATTCTATAATTCACCCCTCCACTTT
CASTQPSFYNSPLHF
>TRBV4-2|.|TRBJ2-3|TRBD2
TGTGCCAGCAGCCAAGATCAGGGACTAGCGGGGGAAGGGGACACAGATACGCAGTATTTT
CASSQDQGLAGEGDTDTQYF
>TRBV2|.|TRBJ2-7|.
TGTGCCAGCAAGGGGGGGGTCGGAAGCTCCTACGAGCAGTACTTC
CASKGGVGSSYEQYF
>TRBV27|.|TRBJ1-5|.
TGTGCCAGCAGTTTATACCCAGGGGATGGCAATCAGCCCCAGCATTTT
CASSLYPGDGNQPQHF
>TRBV5-1|.|TRBJ2-1|.
TGCGCCAGCAGCTCCTCAGTTGTTCTGGGCTACAATGAGCAGTTCTTC
CASSSSVVLGYNEQFF